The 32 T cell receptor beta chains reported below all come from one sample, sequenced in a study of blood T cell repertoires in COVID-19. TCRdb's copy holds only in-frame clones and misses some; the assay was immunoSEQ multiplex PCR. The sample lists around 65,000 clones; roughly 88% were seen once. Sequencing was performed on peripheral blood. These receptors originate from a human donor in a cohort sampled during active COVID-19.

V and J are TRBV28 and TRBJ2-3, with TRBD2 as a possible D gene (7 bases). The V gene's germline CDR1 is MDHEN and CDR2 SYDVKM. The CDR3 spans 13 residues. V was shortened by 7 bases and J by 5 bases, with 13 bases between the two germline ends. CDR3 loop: CASKRGGGDTQYF. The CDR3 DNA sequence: TGTGCCAGCAAGCGAGGGGGGGGAGATACGCAGTATTTT.

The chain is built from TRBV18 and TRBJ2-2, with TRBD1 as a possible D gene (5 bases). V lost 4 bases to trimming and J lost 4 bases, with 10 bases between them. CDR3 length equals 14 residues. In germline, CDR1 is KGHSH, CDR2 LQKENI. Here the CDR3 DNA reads TGTGCCAGCTCACTCCGACAGATCACCGGGGAGCTGTTTTTT. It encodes CASSLRQITGELFF. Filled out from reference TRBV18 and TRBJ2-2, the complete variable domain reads NAGVMQNPRHLVRRRGQEARLRCSPMKGHSHVYWYRQLPEEGLKFMVYLQKENIIDESGMPKERFSAEFPKEGPSILRIQQVVRGDSAAYFCASSLRQITGELFFGEGSRLTVL.

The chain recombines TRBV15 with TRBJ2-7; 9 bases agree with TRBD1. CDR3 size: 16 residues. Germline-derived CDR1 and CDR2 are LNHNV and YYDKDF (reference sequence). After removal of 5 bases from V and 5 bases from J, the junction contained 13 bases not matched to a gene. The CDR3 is CATSRSTGGSENEQYF. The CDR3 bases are TGTGCCACCAGCCGGTCGACAGGGGGGAGCGAAAACGAGCAGTACTTC.

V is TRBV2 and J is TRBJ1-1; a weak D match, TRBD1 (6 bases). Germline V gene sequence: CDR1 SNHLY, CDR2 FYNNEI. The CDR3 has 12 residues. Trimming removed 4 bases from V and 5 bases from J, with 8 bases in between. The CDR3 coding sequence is TGTGCCAGCAGTGGCGACAGGACTGAAGCTTTCTTT. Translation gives CASSGDRTEAFF. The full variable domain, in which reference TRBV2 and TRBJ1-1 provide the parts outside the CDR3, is EPEVTQTPSHQVTQMGQEVILRCVPISNHLYFYWYRQILGQKVEFLVSFYNNEISEKSEIFDDQFSVERPDGSNFTLKIRSTKLEDSAMYFCASSGDRTEAFFGQGTRLTVV.

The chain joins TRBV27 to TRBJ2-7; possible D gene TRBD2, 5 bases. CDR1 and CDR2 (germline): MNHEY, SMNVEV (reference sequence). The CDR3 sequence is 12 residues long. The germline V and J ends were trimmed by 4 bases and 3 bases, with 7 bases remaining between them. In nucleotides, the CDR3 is TGTGCCAGCAGTTCGGGGTACTACGAGCAGTACTTC. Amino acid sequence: CASSSGYYEQYF.

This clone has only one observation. The CDR3 DNA sequence: TGTGCCAGCAGCCAAGATGGGCTAGCGGCCTACAATGAGCAGTTCTTC. Translating gives CASSQDGLAAYNEQFF. The chain is built from TRBV4-2 and TRBJ2-1; 7 positions agree with TRBD2. This CDR3 region has 16 residues. Germline V CDR1 and CDR2: LGHNA, YNFKEQ. V shed 0 bases and J 2 bases; nucleotides not matched to a gene: 4.

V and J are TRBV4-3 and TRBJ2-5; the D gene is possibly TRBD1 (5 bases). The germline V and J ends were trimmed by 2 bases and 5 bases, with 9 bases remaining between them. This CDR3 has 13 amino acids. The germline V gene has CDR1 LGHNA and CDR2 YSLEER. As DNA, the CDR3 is TGCGCCAGCAGCCAACGGACAAGCGAGACCCAGTACTTC. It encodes CASSQRTSETQYF.

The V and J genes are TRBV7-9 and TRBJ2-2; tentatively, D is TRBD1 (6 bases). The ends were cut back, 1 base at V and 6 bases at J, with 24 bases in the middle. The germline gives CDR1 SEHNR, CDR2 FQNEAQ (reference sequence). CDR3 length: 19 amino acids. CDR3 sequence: CASSLGGSTGIFGAGELFF. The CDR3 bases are TGTGCCAGCAGCTTAGGAGGCTCCACAGGGATCTTTGGAGCCGGGGAGCTGTTTTTT.

In DNA, the CDR3 is TGTGCCAGCGGCCCATCCGGGACAGGTTACGAGCAGTACTTC. It codes for CASGPSGTGYEQYF. The rearrangement uses TRBV28 and TRBJ2-7; 8 nucleotides agree with TRBD1. CDR1 is MDHEN, CDR2 SYDVKM, per germline. V dropped 8 bases and J dropped 4; count of bases not matched to a gene: 10. This CDR3 has 14 residues. Variable domain in full (rest from reference TRBV28 and TRBJ2-7): DVKVTQSSRYLVKRTGEKVFLECVQDMDHENMFWYRQDPGLGLRLIYFSYDVKMKEKGDIPEGYSVSREKKERFSLILESASTNQTSMYLCASGPSGTGYEQYFGPGTRLTVT.

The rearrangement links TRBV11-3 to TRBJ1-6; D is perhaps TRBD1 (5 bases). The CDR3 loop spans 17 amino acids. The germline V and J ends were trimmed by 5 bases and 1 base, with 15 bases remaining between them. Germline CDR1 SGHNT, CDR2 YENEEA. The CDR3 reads CASSLDWGRSYNSPLHF. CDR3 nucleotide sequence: TGTGCCAGCAGCCTGGATTGGGGGAGGTCCTATAATTCACCCCTCCACTTT.

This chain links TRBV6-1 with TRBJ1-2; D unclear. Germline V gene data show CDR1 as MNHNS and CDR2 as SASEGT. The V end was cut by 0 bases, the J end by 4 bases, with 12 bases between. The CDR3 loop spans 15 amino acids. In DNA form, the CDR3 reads TGTGCCAGCAGTGAAGCGCCCACAGCACCCTATGGCTACACCTTC. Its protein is CASSEAPTAPYGYTF.

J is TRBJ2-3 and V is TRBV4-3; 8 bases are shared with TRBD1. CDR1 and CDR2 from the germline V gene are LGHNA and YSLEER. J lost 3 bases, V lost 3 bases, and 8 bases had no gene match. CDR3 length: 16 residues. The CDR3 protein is CASSQARTGRTDTQYF. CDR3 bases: TGCGCCAGCAGCCAGGCCAGGACAGGGAGAACAGATACGCAGTATTTT.

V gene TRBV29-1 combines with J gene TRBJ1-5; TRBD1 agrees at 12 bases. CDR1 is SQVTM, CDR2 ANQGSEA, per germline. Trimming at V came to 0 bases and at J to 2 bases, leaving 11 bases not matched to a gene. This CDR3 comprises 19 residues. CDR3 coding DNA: TGCAGCGTTGAAGACCTGGGACAGGGGGCGAAAATGGGCAATCAGCCCCAGCATTTT. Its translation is CSVEDLGQGAKMGNQPQHF.

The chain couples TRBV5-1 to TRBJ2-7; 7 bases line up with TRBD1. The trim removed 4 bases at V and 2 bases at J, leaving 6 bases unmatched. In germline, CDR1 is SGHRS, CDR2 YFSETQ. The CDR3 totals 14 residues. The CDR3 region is CASSVGQVPYEQYF. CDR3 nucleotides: TGCGCCAGCAGCGTCGGACAGGTACCCTACGAGCAGTACTTC.

The CDR3 spells CASSARDSRANGYTF. The CDR3 DNA follows: TGTGCCAGTAGTGCCCGAGACAGTAGGGCTAACGGCTACACCTTC. V and J are TRBV19 and TRBJ1-2; D perhaps matches TRBD1 (5 bases). Germline values: CDR1 LNHDA, CDR2 SQIVND (reference sequence). The CDR3 covers 15 residues. V lost 5 bases to trimming and J lost 8 bases, with 21 bases between them.

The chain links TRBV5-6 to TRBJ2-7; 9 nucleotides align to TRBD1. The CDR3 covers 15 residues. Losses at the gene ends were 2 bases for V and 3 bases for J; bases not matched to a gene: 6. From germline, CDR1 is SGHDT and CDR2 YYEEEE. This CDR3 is CASSFYRGRFYEQYF. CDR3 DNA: TGTGCCAGCAGCTTTTACAGGGGGCGCTTCTACGAGCAGTACTTC.

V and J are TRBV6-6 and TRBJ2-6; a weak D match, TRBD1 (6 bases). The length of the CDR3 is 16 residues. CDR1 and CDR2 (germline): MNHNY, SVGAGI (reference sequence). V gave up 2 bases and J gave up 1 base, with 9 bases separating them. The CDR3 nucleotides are TGTGCCAGCAGTTACCCCACAGGGTCTGGGGCCAACGTCCTGACTTTC. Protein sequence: CASSYPTGSGANVLTF.

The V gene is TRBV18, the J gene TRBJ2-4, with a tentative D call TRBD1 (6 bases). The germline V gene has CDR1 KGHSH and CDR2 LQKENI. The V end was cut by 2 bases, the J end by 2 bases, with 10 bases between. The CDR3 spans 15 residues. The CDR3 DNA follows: TGTGCCAGCTCACCATGGGGGCGGTCCAAAAACATTCAGTACTTC. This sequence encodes CASSPWGRSKNIQYF.

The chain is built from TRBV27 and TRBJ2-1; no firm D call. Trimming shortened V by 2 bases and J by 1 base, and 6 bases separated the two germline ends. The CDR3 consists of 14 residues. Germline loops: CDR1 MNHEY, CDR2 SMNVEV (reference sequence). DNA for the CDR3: TGTGCCAGCAGTTTAAGCAGGTCCTACAATGAGCAGTTCTTC. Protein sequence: CASSLSRSYNEQFF.

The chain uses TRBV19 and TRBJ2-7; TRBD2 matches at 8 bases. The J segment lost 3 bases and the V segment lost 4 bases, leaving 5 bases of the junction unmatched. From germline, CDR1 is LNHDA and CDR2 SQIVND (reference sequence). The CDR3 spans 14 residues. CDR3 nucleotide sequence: TGTGCCAGTAGTAAACGGGAGGGCCTCTACGAGCAGTACTTC. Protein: CASSKREGLYEQYF.

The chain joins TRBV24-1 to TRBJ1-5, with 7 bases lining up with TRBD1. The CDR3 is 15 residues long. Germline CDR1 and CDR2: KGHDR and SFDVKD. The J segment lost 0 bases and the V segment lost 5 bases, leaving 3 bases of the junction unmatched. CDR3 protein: CATSAGTASNQPQHF. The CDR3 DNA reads TGTGCCACCAGTGCCGGGACAGCTAGCAATCAGCCCCAGCATTTT.

CDR3 sequence (DNA): TGTGCCAGCAGCCAAGAGGGACTAGGGGCCAATGAGCAGTTCTTC. Translation gives CASSQEGLGANEQFF. This sequence joins TRBV4-2 and TRBJ2-1; 8 bases are shared with TRBD2. V lost 0 bases, J lost 6 bases, and 4 bases stayed unmatched. This CDR3 is 15 amino acids long. Germline-derived CDR1 and CDR2 are LGHNA and YNFKEQ.

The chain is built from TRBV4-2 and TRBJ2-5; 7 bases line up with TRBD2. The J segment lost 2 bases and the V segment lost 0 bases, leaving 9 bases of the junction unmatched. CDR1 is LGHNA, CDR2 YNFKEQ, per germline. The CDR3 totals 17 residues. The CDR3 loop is CASSQDHKTSPQETQYF. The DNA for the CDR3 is TGTGCCAGCAGCCAAGATCACAAGACTAGCCCGCAAGAGACCCAGTACTTC.

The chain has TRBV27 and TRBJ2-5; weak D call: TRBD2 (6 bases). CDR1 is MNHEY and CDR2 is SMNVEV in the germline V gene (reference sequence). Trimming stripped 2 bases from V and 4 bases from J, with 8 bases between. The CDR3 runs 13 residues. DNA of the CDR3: TGTGCCAGCAGTTTACGGAGGGGAGAGACCCAGTACTTC. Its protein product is CASSLRRGETQYF.

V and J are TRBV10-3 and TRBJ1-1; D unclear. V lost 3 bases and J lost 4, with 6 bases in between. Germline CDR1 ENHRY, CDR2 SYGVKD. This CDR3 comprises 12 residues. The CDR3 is CAISDEGTEAFF. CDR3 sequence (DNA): TGTGCCATCAGTGACGAGGGCACTGAAGCTTTCTTT.

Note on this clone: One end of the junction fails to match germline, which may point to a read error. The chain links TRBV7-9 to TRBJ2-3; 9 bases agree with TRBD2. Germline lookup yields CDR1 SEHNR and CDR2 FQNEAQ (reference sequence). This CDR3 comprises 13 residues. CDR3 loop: CASSLAGSGGGRF. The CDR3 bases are TGTGCCAGCAGCTTAGCTGGTAGCGGGGGAGGCCGATTT. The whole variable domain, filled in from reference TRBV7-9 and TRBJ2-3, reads DTGVSQNPRHKITKRGQNVTFRCDPISEHNRLYWYRQTLGQGPEFLTYFQNEAQLEKSRLLSDRFSAERPKGSFSTLEIQRTEQGDSAMYLCASSLAGSGGGRFGPGTRLTVL.

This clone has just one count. Here the CDR3 reads CASSEGGGTEAFF. In DNA, the CDR3 is TGTGCCAGCAGTGAGGGGGGGGGCACTGAAGCTTTCTTT. The J gene is TRBJ1-1, the V gene TRBV6-4; TRBD1 might be the D (5 bases). From germline, CDR1 is MRHNA and CDR2 SNTAGT. The CDR3 length is 13 residues. V lost 3 bases to trimming and J lost 4 bases, with 9 bases between them.

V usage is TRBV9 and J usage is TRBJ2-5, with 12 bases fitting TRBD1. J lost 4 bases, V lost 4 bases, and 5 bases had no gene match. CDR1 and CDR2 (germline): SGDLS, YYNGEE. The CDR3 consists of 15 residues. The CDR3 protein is CASSIRDRGRETQYF. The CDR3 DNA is TGTGCCAGCAGCATACGGGACAGGGGGCGAGAGACCCAGTACTTC.

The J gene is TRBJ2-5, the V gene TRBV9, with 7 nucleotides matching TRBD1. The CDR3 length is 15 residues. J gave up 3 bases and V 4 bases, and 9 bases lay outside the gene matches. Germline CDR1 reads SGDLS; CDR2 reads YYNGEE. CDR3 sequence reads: CASSPKDRTEETQYF. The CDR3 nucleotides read TGTGCCAGCAGCCCAAAGGACAGGACCGAAGAGACCCAGTACTTC.

The CDR3 DNA reads TGTGCCAGCAGCACCATCTCGGGCACTGAAGCTTTCTTT. Amino acid sequence: CASSTISGTEAFF. The chain uses TRBV7-2 and TRBJ1-1; D not resolved. V was cut by 5 bases and J by 4 bases, with 11 bases left in between. Per the germline V gene, CDR1 is SGHTA and CDR2 is FQGNSA. The CDR3 spans 13 residues.

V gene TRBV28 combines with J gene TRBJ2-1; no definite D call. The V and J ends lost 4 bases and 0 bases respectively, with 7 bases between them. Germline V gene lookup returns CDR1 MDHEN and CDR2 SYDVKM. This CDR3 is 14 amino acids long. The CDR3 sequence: CASSWSYSYNEQFF. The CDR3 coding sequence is TGTGCCAGCAGTTGGAGCTACTCCTACAATGAGCAGTTCTTC. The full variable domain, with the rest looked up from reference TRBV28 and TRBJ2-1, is DVKVTQSSRYLVKRTGEKVFLECVQDMDHENMFWYRQDPGLGLRLIYFSYDVKMKEKGDIPEGYSVSREKKERFSLILESASTNQTSMYLCASSWSYSYNEQFFGPGTRLTVL.

The CDR3 DNA reads as TGCGCCAGCAGCCAAAATGGACTAGCGGGGAGAAAGTTCTTC. Residues: CASSQNGLAGRKFF. V usage is TRBV10-1 and J usage is TRBJ2-1; 12 bases line up with TRBD2. The CDR3 is 14 residues long. Germline values: CDR1 WNHNN, CDR2 SYGVQD (reference sequence). The junction had 11 bases not matched to a gene; V was cut back by 6 bases and J by 14 bases.